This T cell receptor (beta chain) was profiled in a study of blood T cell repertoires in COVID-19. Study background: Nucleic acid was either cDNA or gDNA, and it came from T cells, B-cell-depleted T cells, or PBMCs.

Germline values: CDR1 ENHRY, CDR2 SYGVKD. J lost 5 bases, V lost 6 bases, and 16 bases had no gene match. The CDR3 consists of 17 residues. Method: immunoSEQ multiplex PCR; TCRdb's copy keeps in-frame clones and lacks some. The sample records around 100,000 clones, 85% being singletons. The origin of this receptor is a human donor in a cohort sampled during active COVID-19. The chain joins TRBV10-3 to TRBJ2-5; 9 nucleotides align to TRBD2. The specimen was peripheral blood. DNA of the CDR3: TGTGCCATCAGCACCCCTTTACGCGGGGGGGCATTTGAGACCCAGTACTTC. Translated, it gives CAISTPLRGGAFETQYF.